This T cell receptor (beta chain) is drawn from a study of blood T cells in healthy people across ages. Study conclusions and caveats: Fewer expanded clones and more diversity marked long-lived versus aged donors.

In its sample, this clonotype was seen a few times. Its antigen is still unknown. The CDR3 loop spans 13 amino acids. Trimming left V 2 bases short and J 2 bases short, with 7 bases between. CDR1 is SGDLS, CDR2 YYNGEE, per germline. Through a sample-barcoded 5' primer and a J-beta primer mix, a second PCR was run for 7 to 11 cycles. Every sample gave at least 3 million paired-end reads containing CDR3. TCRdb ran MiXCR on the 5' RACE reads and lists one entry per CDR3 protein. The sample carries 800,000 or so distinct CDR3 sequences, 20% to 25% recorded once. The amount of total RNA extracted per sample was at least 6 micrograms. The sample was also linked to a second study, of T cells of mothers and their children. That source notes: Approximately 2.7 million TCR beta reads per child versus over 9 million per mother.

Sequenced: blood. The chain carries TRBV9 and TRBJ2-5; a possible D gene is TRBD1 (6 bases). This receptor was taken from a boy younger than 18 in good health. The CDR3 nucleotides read TGTGCCAGCAGCGTTGACAGGCAAGAGACCCAGTACTTC. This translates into CASSVDRQETQYF.